This TCR beta chain comes out of a study of T cell repertoires in aging, cancer and after chemotherapy. Multiplex touch-down PCR with TRB-A/B primers amplified rearranged V-D-J TRB sequences. TCRdb used MiXCR to reprocess the multiplex PCR reads, holding one entry per CDR3 protein. The table includes under 7,000 distinct CDR3 sequences, about 20% detected once. Findings and caveats of the study: Untreated cancer patients had significantly lower blood TCR diversity than age-matched healthy donors. Across the chemotherapy interval, each cancer cohort showed higher median generation probability, suggesting thymic rebound.

Amplification of TCR beta used genomic DNA extracted from peripheral blood. Only a few counts were recorded for this clonotype. Its specificity is not known. The sequence was obtained from a human donor with a blood cancer. Sequencing was done on a sample of blood.

CDR3 residues: CASSPGTGMNTEAFF. For the CDR3, the DNA is TGTGCCAGCAGCCCTGGGACAGGGATGAACACTGAAGCTTTCTTT. The chain combines TRBV6-5 with TRBJ1-1, with TRBD1 identical over 9 bases. With V trimmed by 6 bases and J by 0 bases, 5 bases remained unmatched. Germline lookup yields CDR1 MNHEY and CDR2 SVGAGI. The CDR3 sequence is 15 residues long.